Given below is one T cell receptor beta chain in context. Method: immunoSEQ multiplex PCR; TCRdb's copy keeps in-frame clones and lacks some. This table holds 250,000 to 300,000 clones, about nine tenths found once. The data belong to a study of blood T cell repertoires in COVID-19. The ends were cut back, 6 bases at V and 3 bases at J, with 21 bases in the middle. The V gene's germline CDR1 is MDHEN and CDR2 SYDVKM. The CDR3 spans 17 residues. Recovery meant two consecutive negative NP/OP PCR tests, professional clearance, or resolved symptoms. This chain connects TRBV28 to TRBJ2-1; TRBD2 is a possible D gene (5 bases). Sequencing input: PBMCs or T cells enriched from blood (not recorded which). The source of this sequence is a man between 18 and 35 years old who had recovered from COVID-19. DNA of the CDR3: TGTGCCAGCAGGCCCTTATTAGCGAGCCCCCTCTACAATGAGCAGTTCTTC. This gives the protein CASRPLLASPLYNEQFF.